This TCR beta chain stems from a study of blood T cells in healthy people across ages. PCR was performed a second time for about 7 to 11 cycles using a sample-barcoded 5' primer and a J-beta primer mix. TCRdb redid the calling of the 5' RACE reads with MiXCR, one entry per CDR3 protein. The sample yields around 970,000 distinct CDR3 sequences, roughly 50% seen once. J was trimmed by 2 bases and V by 1 base; bases with no gene match: 8. The length of the CDR3 is 17 residues. Germline CDR1 and CDR2: LGHNA and YNFKEQ. The chain uses TRBV4-2 and TRBJ2-1, with 7 bases that match TRBD2. Sequences were obtained from blood. The source of this sequence is a woman aged 60-75 years in good health. The CDR3 DNA reads as TGTGCCAGCAGCCAAGTTCTTATAACTAGCGCCTACAATGAGCAGTTCTTC. It specifies CASSQVLITSAYNEQFF.